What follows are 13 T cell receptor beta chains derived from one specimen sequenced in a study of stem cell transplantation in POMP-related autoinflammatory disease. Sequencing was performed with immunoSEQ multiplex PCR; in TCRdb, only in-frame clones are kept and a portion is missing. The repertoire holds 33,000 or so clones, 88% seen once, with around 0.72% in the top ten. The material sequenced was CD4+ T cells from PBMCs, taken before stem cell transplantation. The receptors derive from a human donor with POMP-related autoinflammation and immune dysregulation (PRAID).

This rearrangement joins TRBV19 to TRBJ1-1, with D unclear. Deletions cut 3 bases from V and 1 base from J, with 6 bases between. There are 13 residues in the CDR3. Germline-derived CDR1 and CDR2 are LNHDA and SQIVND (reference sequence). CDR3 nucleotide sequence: TGTGCCAGTAGTATCCGGGGGAACACTGAAGCTTTCTTT. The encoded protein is CASSIRGNTEAFF.

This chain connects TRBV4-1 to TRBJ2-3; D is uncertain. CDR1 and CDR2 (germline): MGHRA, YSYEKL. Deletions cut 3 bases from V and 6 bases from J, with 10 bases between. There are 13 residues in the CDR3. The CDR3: CASSHSTRDTQYF. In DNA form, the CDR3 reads TGCGCCAGCAGCCACTCCACACGGGATACGCAGTATTTT.

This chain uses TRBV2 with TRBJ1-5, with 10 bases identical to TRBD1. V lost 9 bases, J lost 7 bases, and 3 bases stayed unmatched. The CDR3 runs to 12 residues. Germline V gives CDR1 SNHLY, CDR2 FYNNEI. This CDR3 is CARGTGDQPQHF. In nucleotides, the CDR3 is TGTGCCAGAGGGACAGGGGACCAGCCCCAGCATTTT.

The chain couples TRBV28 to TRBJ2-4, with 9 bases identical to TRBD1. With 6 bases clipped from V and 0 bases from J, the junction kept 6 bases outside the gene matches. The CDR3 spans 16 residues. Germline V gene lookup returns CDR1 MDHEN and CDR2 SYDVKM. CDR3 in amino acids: CASRQGTGIAKNIQYF. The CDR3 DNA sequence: TGTGCCAGCAGACAAGGGACAGGGATAGCCAAAAACATTCAGTACTTC.

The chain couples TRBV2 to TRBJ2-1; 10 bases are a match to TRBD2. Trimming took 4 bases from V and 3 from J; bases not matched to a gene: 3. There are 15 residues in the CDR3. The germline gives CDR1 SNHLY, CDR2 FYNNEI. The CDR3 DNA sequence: TGTGCCAGCAGTGGGACTAGCGGCTTCTACAATGAGCAGTTCTTC. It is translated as CASSGTSGFYNEQFF.

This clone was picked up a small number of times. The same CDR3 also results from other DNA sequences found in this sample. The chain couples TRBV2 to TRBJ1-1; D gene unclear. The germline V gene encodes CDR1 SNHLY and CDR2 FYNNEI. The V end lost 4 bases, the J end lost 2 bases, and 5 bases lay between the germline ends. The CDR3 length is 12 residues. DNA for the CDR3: TGTGCCAGCAGTGTTCGCAACACTGAAGCTTTCTTT. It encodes CASSVRNTEAFF.

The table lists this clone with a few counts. The CDR3 protein is CASSAGPGYEQYF. The CDR3 DNA reads as TGTGCCAGCAGCGCCGGACCGGGCTACGAGCAGTACTTC. This sequence joins TRBV5-4 and TRBJ2-7; no clear D gene. Germline CDR1 is SGHNT and CDR2 is YYREEE (reference sequence). The length of the CDR3 is 13 residues. V was trimmed by 4 bases and J by 3 bases, leaving 11 bases between them.

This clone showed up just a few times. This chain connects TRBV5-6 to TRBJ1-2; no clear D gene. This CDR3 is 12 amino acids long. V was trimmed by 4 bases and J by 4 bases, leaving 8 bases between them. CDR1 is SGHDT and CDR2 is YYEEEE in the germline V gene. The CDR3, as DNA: TGTGCCAGCAGCACTCAGGCCTATGGCTACACCTTC. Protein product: CASSTQAYGYTF.

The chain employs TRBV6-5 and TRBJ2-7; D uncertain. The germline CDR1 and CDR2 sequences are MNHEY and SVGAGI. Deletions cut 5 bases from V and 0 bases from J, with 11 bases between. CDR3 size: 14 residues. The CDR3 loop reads CASSATVLSYEQYF. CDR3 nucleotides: TGTGCCAGCAGTGCCACAGTCCTCTCCTACGAGCAGTACTTC.

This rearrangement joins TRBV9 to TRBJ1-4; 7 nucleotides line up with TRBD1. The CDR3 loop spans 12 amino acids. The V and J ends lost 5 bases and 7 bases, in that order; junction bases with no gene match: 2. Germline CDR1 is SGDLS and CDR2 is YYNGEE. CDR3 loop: CASSRQGEKLFF. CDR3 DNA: TGTGCCAGCAGTAGACAGGGTGAAAAACTGTTTTTT.

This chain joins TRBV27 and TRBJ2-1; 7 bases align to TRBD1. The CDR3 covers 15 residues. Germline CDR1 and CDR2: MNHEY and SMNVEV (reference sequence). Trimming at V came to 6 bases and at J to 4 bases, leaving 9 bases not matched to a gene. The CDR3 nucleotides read TGTGCCAGCAGCCCCTGGACAGGTATATACAATGAGCAGTTCTTC. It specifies CASSPWTGIYNEQFF.

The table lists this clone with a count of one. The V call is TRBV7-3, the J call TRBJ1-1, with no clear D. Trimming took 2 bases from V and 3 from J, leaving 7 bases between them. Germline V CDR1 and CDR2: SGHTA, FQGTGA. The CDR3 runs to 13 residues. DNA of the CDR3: TGTGCCAGCAGCTTAGCAGTTTACACTGAAGCTTTCTTT. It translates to CASSLAVYTEAFF.

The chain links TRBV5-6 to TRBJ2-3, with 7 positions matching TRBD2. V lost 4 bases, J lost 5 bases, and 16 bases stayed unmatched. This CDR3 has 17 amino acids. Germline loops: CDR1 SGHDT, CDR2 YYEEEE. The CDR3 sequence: CASSTGWGRASKDTQYF. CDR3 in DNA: TGTGCCAGCAGCACAGGTTGGGGGAGGGCGAGTAAAGATACGCAGTATTTT. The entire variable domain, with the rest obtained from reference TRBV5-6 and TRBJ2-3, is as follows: DAGVTQSPTHLIKTRGQQVTLRCSPKSGHDTVSWYQQALGQGPQFIFQYYEEEERQRGNFPDRFSGHQFPNYSSELNVNALLLGDSALYLCASSTGWGRASKDTQYFGPGTRLTVL.